This TCR beta chain stems from a study of T cell repertoires in cytomegalovirus infection (dated by TCRdb to the late 2010s). Regarding the complete study: The HLA type of each donor mattered for the analysis, because public TCR beta signatures pointed to carriage of CMV infection along with the matching HLA type. The paper as a whole reports these results and caveats: Carriers of CMV infection plus the relevant HLA type were discriminated by the cumulative frequency of public TCR beta family members in the study cohort and in an independent approximately 340-donor cohort. The ex vivo response was dominated by HLA-C-restricted CMV-specific TCR beta clonotypes, which also provided the single most frequent clonotype in two of eight donors.

Sequencing used an Illumina HiSeq 1500. The public reads were run again by TCRdb, first through fastp at Q25 and then through MiXCR, and only productive beta chains were kept. All rows with the same CDR3 protein become a single entry with the most common DNA and genes. Across this sample there are 500,000 or so distinct CDR3 sequences, with approximately 16% seen only once. About 24% of the sample rests with the top ten. Trimming accounts for 5 bases at V and 6 bases at J, while the number of junction bases matched to no gene is 12. CDR1 MNHNY and CDR2 SVGAGI are derived from the germline V gene (reference sequence). There are 15 amino acids in the CDR3, from cysteine to phenylalanine inclusive. The sequence is cut down to CDR3 DNA, 45 bases in frame from base 1. This clonotype showed up just a few times. The clone's antigen remains unknown. No base qualities exist here, and no much larger clone lies one base off it.

This TCR came from a human donor in good health (CMV status not recorded). Some clones in this sample may be carry-over from other donors' samples. Sequencing used CD8+ T cells from PBMCs. The rearrangement combines TRBV6-6 with TRBJ1-2; 7 bases in the middle match TRBD1. The CDR3 corresponds to CASSLSGTVADGYTF. Read as DNA, the sequence is TGTGCCAGCAGTCTTTCCGGGACAGTTGCCGATGGCTACACCTTC.